The clone carrying this T cell receptor (delta chain) was detected only a few times. The antigen is unknown. Alphabeta T cells were depleted, then CD3+ Vdelta1+ Vdelta2- thymocytes were FACS-sorted. Sorted Vdelta1+ thymocytes were about 97% to 99.6% pure. The data belong to a study of Vδ1+ human thymocytes. Germline CDR1 reads NSMFDY; CDR2 reads ISSIKDK. V was clipped by 0 bases and J by 0 bases; unmatched bases: 13. The CDR3 consists of 19 residues. RNA was extracted from the cells and then reverse transcribed. Multiplex PCR used pooled V-gene forward primers and a constant-region reverse primer to amplify CDR3s. TCRdb reprocessed the multiplex PCR reads using CATT. Of about 50,000 delta-chain clones in the sample, roughly 16% are singletons; the top ten hold 0.39%. Study-wide results and caveats: Donors shared many TRG clonotypes but few TRD clonotypes. Thymic TRG and TRD repertoires appeared highly polyclonal. Unlike peripheral blood Vdelta1+ controls, thymic delta-chain sequences included 20% to 25% Vdelta2 and few Vdelta3.

This TCR came from a girl in the first two years of life who had congenital heart surgery. The chain employs TRAV29/DV5 and TRDJ1; 11 nucleotides agree with TRDD3. Sequencing used Vdelta1+ gamma-delta thymocytes from the thymus. The subset denotes: FACS-sorted CD3+ TCRalphabeta- TCRVdelta1+ TCRVdelta2- thymocytes. The CDR3 DNA reads as TGTGCAGCAAGCGTGTCCTTTCACTGGGGGATAAAAAACACCGATAAACTCATCTTT. The encoded protein is CAASVSFHWGIKNTDKLIF. The variable domain in full, completed from reference TRAV29/DV5 and TRDJ1, reads DQQVKQNSPSLSVQEGRISILNCDYTNSMFDYFLWYKKYPAEGPTFLISISSIKDKNEDGRFTVFLNKSAKHLSLHIVPSQPGDSAVYFCAASVSFHWGIKNTDKLIFGKGTRVTVEP.